The 24 T cell receptor beta chains presented below share a single source sample, sequenced in a study of T cell changes during pregnancy in multiple sclerosis. Here immunoSEQ multiplex PCR was the method, and the copy in TCRdb shows in-frame clones only, minus some. This repertoire shows around 63,000 clones, 92% found once; its top ten account for roughly 2.7%. The specimen comprised peripheral blood, sampled in the third trimester of pregnancy. The receptors derive from a female donor in good health, enrolled as a control in a pregnancy study.

Comments on this clone: Mismatch with germline at one junction end may stem from a read error. CDR3 region: CASSWDSKQPQHF. CDR3 DNA sequence: TGTGCCAGCAGCTGGGACAGCAAACAGCCCCAGCATTTT. V and J are TRBV5-5 and TRBJ1-5; 7 positions match TRBD1. Germline values: CDR1 SGHKS, CDR2 YYEKEE (reference sequence). This CDR3 is built from 13 residues.

The chain combines TRBV7-6 with TRBJ2-2; perhaps TRBD1 as D (6 bases). CDR1 SGHVS and CDR2 FNYEAQ come from the germline V gene. This CDR3 region has 12 residues. V lost 8 bases and J 4 bases, leaving 8 bases between the germline ends. In DNA, the CDR3 is TGTGCCAGCGGCAGGGGCACCGGGGAGCTGTTTTTT. This gives the protein CASGRGTGELFF.

The chain recombines TRBV28 with TRBJ2-5, with 15 bases aligning to TRBD2. The CDR3 is 15 amino acids. Germline V gene sequence: CDR1 MDHEN, CDR2 SYDVKM. Losses at the gene ends were 7 bases for V and 4 bases for J; bases not matched to a gene: 4. The DNA of the CDR3 is TGTGCCAGCATCCCGGGACTAGCGGGAGGAGAGACCCAGTACTTC. It translates to CASIPGLAGGETQYF. Variable domain in full (rest from reference TRBV28 and TRBJ2-5): DVKVTQSSRYLVKRTGEKVFLECVQDMDHENMFWYRQDPGLGLRLIYFSYDVKMKEKGDIPEGYSVSREKKERFSLILESASTNQTSMYLCASIPGLAGGETQYFGPGTRLLVL.

This clone turned up a few times. The chain recombines TRBV11-2 with TRBJ1-1; D remains unclear. Germline loops: CDR1 SGHAT, CDR2 FQNNGV. V lost 0 bases, J lost 7 bases, and 9 bases lay in between. CDR3 size: 13 residues. CDR3 DNA sequence: TGTGCCAGCAGCTTAGAGTTTGGCCTTGAAGCTTTCTTT. It specifies CASSLEFGLEAFF.

This chain connects TRBV10-3 to TRBJ2-1; D unresolved. The length of the CDR3 is 15 residues. The V gene lost 3 bases and the J gene lost 6 bases, with 15 bases spanning the gap. Germline CDR1 ENHRY, CDR2 SYGVKD. The CDR3 reads CAISDWAARTNEQFF. The CDR3 DNA sequence: TGTGCCATCAGTGATTGGGCCGCTCGCACCAATGAGCAGTTCTTC.

The chain has TRBV28 and TRBJ2-7; possibly TRBD1 for D (5 bases). Germline CDR1 and CDR2: MDHEN and SYDVKM. The CDR3 length is 12 residues. The germline V and J ends were trimmed by 5 bases and 7 bases, with 12 bases remaining between them. The CDR3 spells CASSRGYLEQYF. CDR3 nucleotides: TGTGCCAGCAGTAGGGGATACTTGGAGCAGTACTTC.

The rearrangement uses TRBV6-1 and TRBJ2-4, with D maybe TRBD2 (5 bases). The CDR3 loop spans 14 amino acids. CDR1 and CDR2 from the germline V gene are MNHNS and SASEGT. V lost 1 base and J lost 9, with 13 bases in between. The CDR3 coding sequence is TGTGCCAGCAGTGAAGGGCGGGTCAATCTCATTCAGTACTTC. Protein product: CASSEGRVNLIQYF.

This clone was recorded a few times. The genes are TRBV4-3 and TRBJ1-2, with 7 bases aligning to TRBD1. The CDR3 has 16 residues. Germline CDR1 reads LGHNA; CDR2 reads YSLEER. Trimming took 2 bases from V and 4 from J; bases not matched to a gene: 10. This CDR3 reads CASSQRPTGIGYGYTF. CDR3 bases: TGCGCCAGCAGCCAAAGACCGACAGGGATTGGCTATGGCTACACCTTC.

This clone was detected only once. The chain is built from TRBV4-3 and TRBJ2-1; 7 bases are shared with TRBD2. The V and J ends lost 0 bases and 8 bases, in that order; junction bases with no gene match: 13. The CDR3 extends over 17 amino acids. Germline loops: CDR1 LGHNA, CDR2 YSLEER. DNA of the CDR3: TGCGCCAGCAGCCAAGAAAAGGCTAGCGGTTTGTACGATGAGCAGTTCTTC. Translated: CASSQEKASGLYDEQFF.

This clone was seen a handful of times. V is TRBV19 and J is TRBJ1-1; the D is unclear. The CDR3 sequence is 14 residues long. The germline V gene encodes CDR1 LNHDA and CDR2 SQIVND (reference sequence). Trimming removed 3 bases at V and 2 bases at J, with 10 bases between. The CDR3 bases are TGTGCCAGTAGTATCGGGGAACGCAACACTGAAGCTTTCTTT. It encodes CASSIGERNTEAFF. The full variable domain, in which reference TRBV19 and TRBJ1-1 provide the parts outside the CDR3, is DGGITQSPKYLFRKEGQNVTLSCEQNLNHDAMYWYRQDPGQGLRLIYYSQIVNDFQKGDIAEGYSVSREKKESFPLTVTSAQKNPTAFYLCASSIGERNTEAFFGQGTRLTVV.

This clone was recorded only once. The chain carries TRBV27 and TRBJ2-3, with D unresolved. CDR3 length: 13 amino acids. The germline CDR1 and CDR2 sequences are MNHEY and SMNVEV (reference sequence). V lost 3 bases, J lost 0 bases, and 4 bases lay in between. CDR3 coding DNA: TGTGCCAGCAGTTTTTCTAGCACAGATACGCAGTATTTT. Translated: CASSFSSTDTQYF.

The chain has TRBV7-2 and TRBJ1-2, with D possibly matching TRBD1 (6 bases). Trimming removed 2 bases from V and 3 bases from J, with 13 bases in between. This CDR3 has 15 amino acids. CDR1 SGHTA and CDR2 FQGNSA come from the germline V gene. The CDR3 DNA reads as TGTGCCAGCAGCTTAAGTGGGGGCTACGACTATGGCTACACCTTC. Encoded protein: CASSLSGGYDYGYTF.

The rearrangement uses TRBV7-8 and TRBJ2-7; no clear D. CDR1 is SGHVS, CDR2 FQNEAQ, per germline. There are 15 residues in the CDR3. Between the trimmed V and J ends, which lost 1 base and 4 bases, there was a span of 14 bases. CDR3 sequence reads: CASSLGSGVLYEQYF. For the CDR3, the DNA is TGTGCCAGCAGCTTAGGTTCTGGAGTCTTATACGAGCAGTACTTC.

The table lists this clone with a count of one. V and J are TRBV6-5 and TRBJ1-2; 8 bases line up with TRBD1. The CDR3 is made up of 12 amino acids. V dropped 6 bases and J dropped 7; count of bases not matched to a gene: 4. Germline assignment: CDR1 MNHEY and CDR2 SVGAGI. CDR3 sequence reads: CASRRRGLGYTF. CDR3 in DNA: TGTGCCAGCAGACGCAGGGGGCTTGGCTACACCTTC.

The chain employs TRBV5-1 and TRBJ1-5, with 11 bases matching TRBD1. The J segment lost 5 bases and the V segment lost 3 bases, leaving 1 base of the junction unmatched. The CDR3 totals 14 residues. Germline CDR1 SGHRS, CDR2 YFSETQ. CDR3: CASSWGQGDQPQHF. Here the CDR3 DNA reads TGCGCCAGCAGCTGGGGACAGGGGGATCAGCCCCAGCATTTT.

This rearrangement joins TRBV4-3 to TRBJ2-1; 8 positions match TRBD2. Losses at the gene ends were 1 base for V and 6 bases for J; bases not matched to a gene: 5. Germline CDR1 LGHNA, CDR2 YSLEER. The CDR3 contains 15 residues. The CDR3 DNA reads as TGCGCCAGCAGCCAAGGAGCGGGAGACCCCAATGAGCAGTTCTTC. Translation gives CASSQGAGDPNEQFF.

This chain links TRBV5-1 with TRBJ1-2; possibly TRBD1 for D (5 bases). Trimming pared 0 bases from V and 3 bases from J, leaving 6 bases between. There are 13 residues in the CDR3. The germline V gene has CDR1 SGHRS and CDR2 YFSETQ. DNA for the CDR3: TGCGCCAGCAGCTTGGAGGGGTACTATGGCTACACCTTC. Translating it yields CASSLEGYYGYTF.

This clone was recorded once. V and J are TRBV5-6 and TRBJ2-7, with D perhaps matching TRBD2 (5 bases). The germline gives CDR1 SGHDT, CDR2 YYEEEE. Trimming shortened V by 4 bases and J by 6 bases, and 17 bases separated the two germline ends. This CDR3 spans 14 amino acids. CDR3 sequence: CASSPERDEFEQYF. The CDR3 bases are TGTGCCAGCAGCCCCGAACGGGATGAATTCGAGCAGTACTTC.

The rearrangement uses TRBV28 and TRBJ1-2; the D gene is possibly TRBD1 (5 bases). In germline, CDR1 is MDHEN, CDR2 SYDVKM. Deletions cut 2 bases from V and 8 bases from J, with 9 bases between. This CDR3 has 12 amino acids. The CDR3: CASSLGGGGYTF. The DNA of the CDR3 is TGTGCCAGCAGTTTAGGGGGGGGAGGCTACACCTTC.

The V call is TRBV4-2, the J call TRBJ2-3, with 8 bases aligning to TRBD1. V dropped 4 bases and J dropped 0; count of bases not matched to a gene: 6. Germline V lookup: CDR1 LGHNA, CDR2 YNFKEQ. The CDR3 consists of 16 residues. The CDR3: CASSLGTGSSTDTQYF. CDR3 DNA sequence: TGTGCCAGCAGCCTCGGGACAGGTTCTAGCACAGATACGCAGTATTTT.

V gene TRBV4-2 combines with J gene TRBJ2-1; 9 bases agree with TRBD2. Germline values: CDR1 LGHNA, CDR2 YNFKEQ. The J segment lost 7 bases and the V segment lost 0 bases, leaving 10 bases of the junction unmatched. CDR3 length equals 17 residues. In DNA, the CDR3 is TGTGCCAGCAGCCAAGATGATCGCGGGAGGGCCGGTAATGAGCAGTTCTTC. Encoded protein: CASSQDDRGRAGNEQFF.

This sequence joins TRBV6-5 and TRBJ2-7; TRBD2 aligns across 7 bases. The CDR3 totals 15 residues. Trimming took 5 bases from V and 0 from J; bases not matched to a gene: 7. Germline V gene data show CDR1 as MNHEY and CDR2 as SVGAGI. The DNA for the CDR3 is TGTGCCAGCAGTACTAGCGCCTCGAGCTCCTACGAGCAGTACTTC. Amino acids: CASSTSASSSYEQYF.

The chain has TRBV10-3 and TRBJ1-1; a weak D match, TRBD1 (6 bases). Between the trimmed V and J ends, which lost 4 bases and 0 bases, there was a span of 12 bases. The CDR3 runs 15 residues. Germline V gives CDR1 ENHRY, CDR2 SYGVKD. The CDR3 region has the DNA TGTGCCATCAGTGTACAGGGAAGACTGAACACTGAAGCTTTCTTT. The encoded protein is CAISVQGRLNTEAFF.

This chain links TRBV18 with TRBJ1-6; D uncertain. This CDR3 contains 15 residues. Germline loops: CDR1 KGHSH, CDR2 LQKENI. Trimming took off 6 bases at V and 3 bases at J, with 12 bases between the two ends. The CDR3, as DNA: TGTGCCAGCTCCACGATCGCGAACTATAATTCACCCCTCCACTTT. Translation: CASSTIANYNSPLHF.